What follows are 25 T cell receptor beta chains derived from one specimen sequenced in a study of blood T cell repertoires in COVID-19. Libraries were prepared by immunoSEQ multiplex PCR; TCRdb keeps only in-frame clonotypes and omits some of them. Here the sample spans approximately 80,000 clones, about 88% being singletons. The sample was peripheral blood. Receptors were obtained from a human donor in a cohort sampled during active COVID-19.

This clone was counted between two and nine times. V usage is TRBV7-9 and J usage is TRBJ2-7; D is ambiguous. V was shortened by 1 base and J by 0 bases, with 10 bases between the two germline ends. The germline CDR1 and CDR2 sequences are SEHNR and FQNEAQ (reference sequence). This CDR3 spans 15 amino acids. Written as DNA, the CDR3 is TGTGCCAGCAGCTTAGTCTCCGAGAACTCCTACGAGCAGTACTTC. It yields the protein CASSLVSENSYEQYF.

In nucleotides, the CDR3 is TGTGCCAGCAGTTTTGTGGCTTTCACAGATACGCAGTATTTT. This sequence encodes CASSFVAFTDTQYF. The genes are TRBV28 and TRBJ2-3; the D is unclear. This CDR3 contains 14 residues. Germline V gene data show CDR1 as MDHEN and CDR2 as SYDVKM. Trimming shortened V by 3 bases and J by 2 bases, and 9 bases separated the two germline ends.

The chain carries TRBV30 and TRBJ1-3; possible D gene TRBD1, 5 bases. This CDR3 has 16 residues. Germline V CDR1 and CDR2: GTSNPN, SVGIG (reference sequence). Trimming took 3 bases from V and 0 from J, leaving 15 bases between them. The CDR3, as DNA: TGTGCCTGGAGCTTCGGGGGGACCCTCTCTGGAAACACCATATATTTT. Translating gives CAWSFGGTLSGNTIYF.

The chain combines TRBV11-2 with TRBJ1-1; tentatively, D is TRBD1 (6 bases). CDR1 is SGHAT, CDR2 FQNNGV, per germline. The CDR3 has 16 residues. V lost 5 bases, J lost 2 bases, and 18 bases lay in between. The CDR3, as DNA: TGTGCCAGCAGCCAAGGTCACAGGGATAGAAACACTGAAGCTTTCTTT. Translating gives CASSQGHRDRNTEAFF.

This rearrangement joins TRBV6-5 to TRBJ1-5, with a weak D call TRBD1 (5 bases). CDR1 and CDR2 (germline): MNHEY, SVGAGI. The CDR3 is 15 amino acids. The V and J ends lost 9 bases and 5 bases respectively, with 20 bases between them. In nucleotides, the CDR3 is TGTGCCAGTCGTACCGGGCCGGGGGGATATCAGCCCCAGCATTTT. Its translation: CASRTGPGGYQPQHF.

CDR3 amino acids: CSAPGLGYTF. CDR3 bases: TGCAGTGCTCCGGGATTAGGCTACACCTTC. This chain connects TRBV20-1 to TRBJ1-2; the D is unclear. Germline V gives CDR1 DFQATT, CDR2 SNEGSKA (reference sequence). V was pared by 5 bases and J by 8 bases, with 9 bases between. The CDR3 runs 10 residues.

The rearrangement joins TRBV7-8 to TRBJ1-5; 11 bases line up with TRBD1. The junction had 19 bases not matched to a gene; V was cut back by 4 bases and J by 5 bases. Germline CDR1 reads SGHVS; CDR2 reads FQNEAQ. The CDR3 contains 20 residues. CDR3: CASSYLAGDRGTLNDQPQHF. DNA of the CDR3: TGTGCCAGCAGCTACTTAGCCGGGGACAGGGGGACCCTTAACGATCAGCCCCAGCATTTT. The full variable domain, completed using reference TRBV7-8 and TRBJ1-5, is GAGVSQSPRYKVAKRGQDVALRCDPISGHVSLFWYQQALGQGPEFLTYFQNEAQLDKSGLPSDRFFAERPEGSVSTLKIQRTQQEDSAVYLCASSYLAGDRGTLNDQPQHFGDGTRLSIL.

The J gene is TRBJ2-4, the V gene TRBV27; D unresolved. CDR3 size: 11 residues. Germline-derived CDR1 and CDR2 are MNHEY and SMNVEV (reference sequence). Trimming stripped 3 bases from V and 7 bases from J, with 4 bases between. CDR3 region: CASSFMNIQYF. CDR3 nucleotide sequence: TGTGCCAGCAGTTTTATGAACATTCAGTACTTC.

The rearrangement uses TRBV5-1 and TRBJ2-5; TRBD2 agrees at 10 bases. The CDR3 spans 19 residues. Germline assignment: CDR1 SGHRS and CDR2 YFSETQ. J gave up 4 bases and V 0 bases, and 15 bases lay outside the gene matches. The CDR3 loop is CASSLERVASGSSGETQYF. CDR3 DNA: TGCGCCAGCAGCTTGGAAAGGGTCGCTAGCGGGAGTTCGGGAGAGACCCAGTACTTC.

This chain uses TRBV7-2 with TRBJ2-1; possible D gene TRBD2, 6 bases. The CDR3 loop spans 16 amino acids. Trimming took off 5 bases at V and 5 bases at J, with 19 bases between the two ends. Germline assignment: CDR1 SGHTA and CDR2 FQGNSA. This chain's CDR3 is CASSRFPSGLHNEQFF. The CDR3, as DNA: TGTGCCAGCAGCAGATTTCCGAGCGGGTTACACAATGAGCAGTTCTTC.

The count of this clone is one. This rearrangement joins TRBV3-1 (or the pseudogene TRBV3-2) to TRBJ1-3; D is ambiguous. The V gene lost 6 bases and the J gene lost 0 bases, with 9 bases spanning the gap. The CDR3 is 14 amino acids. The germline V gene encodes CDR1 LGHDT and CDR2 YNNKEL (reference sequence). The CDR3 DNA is TGTGCCAGCAGTACCACAACCTCTGGAAACACCATATATTTT. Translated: CASSTTTSGNTIYF.

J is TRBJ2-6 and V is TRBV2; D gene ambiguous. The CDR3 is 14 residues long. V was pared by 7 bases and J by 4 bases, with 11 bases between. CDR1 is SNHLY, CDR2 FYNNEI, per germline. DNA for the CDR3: TGTGCCAGCACTGTAGAAGTGGGGGCCAACGTCCTGACTTTC. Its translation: CASTVEVGANVLTF.

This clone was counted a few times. CDR3: CASSDTGVPYEQYF. The DNA of the CDR3 is TGTGCCAGCAGTGATACAGGGGTCCCCTACGAGCAGTACTTC. V and J are TRBV2 and TRBJ2-7, with TRBD1 identical over 7 bases. The CDR3 covers 14 residues. V lost 3 bases and J lost 2; bases outside the gene matches: 4. The germline CDR1 and CDR2 sequences are SNHLY and FYNNEI. Based on the CDR3 plus reference TRBV2 and TRBJ2-7, the full variable domain is EPEVTQTPSHQVTQMGQEVILRCVPISNHLYFYWYRQILGQKVEFLVSFYNNEISEKSEIFDDQFSVERPDGSNFTLKIRSTKLEDSAMYFCASSDTGVPYEQYFGPGTRLTVT.

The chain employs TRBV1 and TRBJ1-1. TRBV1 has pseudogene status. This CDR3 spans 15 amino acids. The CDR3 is CTSSQGGVTNTEAFF. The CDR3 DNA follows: TGCACCAGCAGCCAAGGCGGCGTGACTAACACTGAAGCTTTCTTT.

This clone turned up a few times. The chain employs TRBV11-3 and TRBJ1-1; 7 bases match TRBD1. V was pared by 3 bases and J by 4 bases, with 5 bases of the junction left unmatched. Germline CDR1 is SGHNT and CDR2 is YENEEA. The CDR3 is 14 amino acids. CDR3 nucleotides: TGTGCCAGCAGCTTGCAGGGGGTGGGCACTGAAGCTTTCTTT. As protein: CASSLQGVGTEAFF.

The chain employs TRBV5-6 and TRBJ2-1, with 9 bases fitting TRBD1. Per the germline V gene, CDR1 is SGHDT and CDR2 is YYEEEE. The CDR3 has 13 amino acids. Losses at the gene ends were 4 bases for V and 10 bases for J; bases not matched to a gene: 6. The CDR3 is CASSRTGVREQFF. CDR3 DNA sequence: TGTGCCAGCAGCAGGACAGGGGTAAGGGAGCAGTTCTTC.

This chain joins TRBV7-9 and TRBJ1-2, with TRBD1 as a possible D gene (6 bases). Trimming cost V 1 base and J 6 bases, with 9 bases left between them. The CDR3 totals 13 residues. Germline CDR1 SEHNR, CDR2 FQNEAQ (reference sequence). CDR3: CASSLDRTDGYTF. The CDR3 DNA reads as TGTGCCAGCAGCTTAGACCGGACAGATGGCTACACCTTC.

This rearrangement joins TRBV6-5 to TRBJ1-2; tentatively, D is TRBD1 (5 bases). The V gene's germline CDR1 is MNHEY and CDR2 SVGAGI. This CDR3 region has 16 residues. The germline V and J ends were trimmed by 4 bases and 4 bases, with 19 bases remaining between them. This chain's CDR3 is CASSSGPLGGGYGYTF. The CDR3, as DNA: TGTGCCAGCAGTTCGGGACCGCTGGGGGGAGGCTATGGCTACACCTTC.

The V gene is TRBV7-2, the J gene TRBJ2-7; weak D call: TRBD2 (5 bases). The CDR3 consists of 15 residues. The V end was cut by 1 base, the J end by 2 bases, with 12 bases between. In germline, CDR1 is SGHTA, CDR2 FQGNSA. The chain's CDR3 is CASSLDRGPAYEQYF. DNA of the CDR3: TGTGCCAGCAGCTTAGACCGCGGGCCAGCCTACGAGCAGTACTTC.

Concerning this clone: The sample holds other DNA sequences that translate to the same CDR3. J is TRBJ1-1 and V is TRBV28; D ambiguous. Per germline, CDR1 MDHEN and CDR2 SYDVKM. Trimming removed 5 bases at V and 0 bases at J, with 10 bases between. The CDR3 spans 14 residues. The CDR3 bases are TGTGCCAGCAGTGCTGCTCCAGTGAACACTGAAGCTTTCTTT. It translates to CASSAAPVNTEAFF.

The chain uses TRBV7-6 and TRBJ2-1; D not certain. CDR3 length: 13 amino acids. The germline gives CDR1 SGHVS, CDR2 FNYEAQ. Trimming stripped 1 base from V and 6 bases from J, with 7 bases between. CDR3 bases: TGTGCCAGCAGCTTAGGTCCCCGCAATGAGCAGTTCTTC. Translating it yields CASSLGPRNEQFF.

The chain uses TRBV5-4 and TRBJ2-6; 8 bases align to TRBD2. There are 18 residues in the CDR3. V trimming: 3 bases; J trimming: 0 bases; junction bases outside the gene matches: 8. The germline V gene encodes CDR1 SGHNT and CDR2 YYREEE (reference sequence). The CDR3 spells CASSSLFAGGSGANVLTF. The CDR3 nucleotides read TGTGCCAGCAGCTCGCTTTTTGCGGGAGGCTCTGGGGCCAACGTCCTGACTTTC.

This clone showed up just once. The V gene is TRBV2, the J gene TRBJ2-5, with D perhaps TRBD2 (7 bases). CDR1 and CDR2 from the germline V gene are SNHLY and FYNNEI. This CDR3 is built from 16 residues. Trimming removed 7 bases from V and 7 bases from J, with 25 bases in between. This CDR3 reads CASTKGPGGELGTQYF. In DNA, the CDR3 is TGTGCCAGCACAAAAGGACCGGGGGGCGAATTGGGGACCCAGTACTTC. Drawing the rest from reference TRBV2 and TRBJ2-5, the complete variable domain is EPEVTQTPSHQVTQMGQEVILRCVPISNHLYFYWYRQILGQKVEFLVSFYNNEISEKSEIFDDQFSVERPDGSNFTLKIRSTKLEDSAMYFCASTKGPGGELGTQYFGPGTRLLVL.

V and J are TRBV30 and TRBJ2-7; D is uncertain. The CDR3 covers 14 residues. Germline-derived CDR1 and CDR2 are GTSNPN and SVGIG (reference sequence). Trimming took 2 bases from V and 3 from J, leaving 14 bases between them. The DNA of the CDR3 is TGTGCCTGGAGTCCCGACACTCCTGACTACGAGCAGTACTTC. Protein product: CAWSPDTPDYEQYF.

The CDR3 reads CASSLGGRGSTGELFF. The CDR3 DNA reads as TGTGCCAGCAGCCTAGGGGGCAGGGGCAGCACCGGGGAGCTGTTTTTT. The V gene is TRBV11-3, the J gene TRBJ2-2; the match to TRBD1 covers 7 bases. The CDR3 spans 16 residues. From germline, CDR1 is SGHNT and CDR2 YENEEA. V shed 5 bases and J 4 bases; nucleotides not matched to a gene: 10.